The clone carrying this T cell receptor (beta chain) was picked up one time. The source of the sample is a study of blood T cell repertoires in COVID-19. Overall study: Acute and convalescent COVID-19 samples came from the United States, Italy and Spain. PBMCs, B-cell-depleted T cells, or T cells were the source of the cDNA or gDNA that made up the material.

The CDR3 covers 13 residues. Germline loops: CDR1 SGHTA, CDR2 FQGNSA. Trimming removed 5 bases at V and 9 bases at J, with 11 bases between. Study processing details: Scientists estimated how many nucleated cells there were by amplifying reference gene primers. Only in-frame clones appear in the TCRdb table, and some are missing; sequencing was by immunoSEQ multiplex PCR. The V and J calls and clone size were taken over from that table, and D and trimming were inferred from the DNA. The table includes approximately 280,000 clones, roughly 88% detected once. The TCR sequence derives from a man in his late teens or twenties with active or convalescent COVID-19. The specimen sequenced was peripheral blood. This chain connects TRBV7-2 to TRBJ1-6; D is possibly TRBD1 (6 bases). The CDR3 is CASSPLQGSPLHF. The CDR3 coding sequence is TGTGCCAGCAGCCCCCTACAGGGTTCACCCCTCCACTTT. The full variable domain, with the rest looked up from reference TRBV7-2 and TRBJ1-6, is GAGVSQSPSNKVTEKGKDVELRCDPISGHTALYWYRQSLGQGLEFLIYFQGNSAPDKSGLPSDRFSAERTGGSVSTLTIQRTQQEDSAVYLCASSPLQGSPLHFGNGTRLTVT.